These T cell receptor beta chains were read from a single sample in a study of T cells in Graves' hyperthyroidism and ophthalmopathy. TCRdb fed the multiplex PCR reads into MiXCR, producing one record per CDR3 protein. The sample contains approximately 260,000 distinct CDR3 sequences, roughly 15% of which appear only once. The sequencing sample was made of blood. The receptors here all came from a woman aged 50 to 65 with Graves' hyperthyroidism that later progressed to Graves' ophthalmopathy. CDR3s include the opening cysteine and the closing phenylalanine or tryptophan. D genes are given only for firm matches. Where a row states a size, it is once, few, many or the class of an expanded clone; other rows omit it.

>many|TRBV5-1|TRBJ1-1|.
CASSGRGLGNTEAFF
TGCGCCAGCAGCGGACGAGGATTGGGGAACACTGAAGCTTTCTTT
>many|TRBV29-1|TRBJ2-4|.
CSVEEGRGLAKNIQYF
TGCAGCGTTGAAGAAGGCAGGGGTCTAGCCAAAAACATTCAGTACTTC
>.|TRBV30|TRBJ1-2|TRBD1
CAWSPGQGGGYTF
TGTGCCTGGAGCCCAGGACAGGGGGGTGGCTACACCTTC
>many|TRBV12-3/TRBV12-4|TRBJ1-4|TRBD1
CASSQDRGGEKLFF
TGTGCCAGCAGTCAGGACAGGGGCGGGGAAAAACTGTTTTTT
>few|TRBV5-6|TRBJ1-6|.
CASSLGQMGSPLHF
TGTGCCAGCAGCTTAGGACAGATGGGTTCACCCCTCCACTTT
>many|TRBV9|TRBJ2-5|TRBD1
CASGDRGETQYF
TGTGCCAGCGGGGACAGGGGGGAGACCCAGTACTTC
>few|TRBV5-6|TRBJ2-2|TRBD1
CASSLLYRGDTGELFF
TGTGCCAGCAGCTTGTTATACAGGGGGGACACCGGGGAGCTGTTTTTT
>many|TRBV6-1|TRBJ2-3|.
CASTHRPRGGISGMDTQYF
TGTGCCAGCACCCACCGCCCCCGTGGCGGGATATCGGGGATGGATACGCAGTATTTT
>many|TRBV5-1|TRBJ2-1|TRBD1
CASSTTGGPWDEQFF
TGCGCCAGCAGCACTACAGGGGGGCCGTGGGATGAGCAGTTCTTC
>.|TRBV25-1|TRBJ2-7|TRBD2
CASGATSGNYERYF
TGTGCCAGCGGGGCGACTAGCGGAAACTACGAGCGGTACTTC
>.|TRBV7-3|TRBJ2-1|TRBD2
CASSLGPGLAGTVF
TGTGCCAGCAGCTTGGGACCGGGACTAGCGGGAACGGTCTTC
>many|TRBV28|TRBJ2-1|TRBD2
CASSFLAGVEQFF
TGTGCCAGCAGTTTCCTAGCGGGAGTTGAGCAGTTCTTC
>.|TRBV10-1|TRBJ2-2|.
CAIKLEKKGTTGELFF
TGCGCCATCAAGTTAGAAAAAAAAGGGACGACCGGGGAGCTGTTTTTT
>.|TRBV5-8|TRBJ2-3|.
CASSLGRSQADTQYF
TGTGCCAGCAGCTTAGGGCGGTCGCAAGCAGATACGCAGTATTTT
>many|TRBV11-1|TRBJ1-1|.
CASSLGLPEAFF
TGTGCCAGCAGCTTGGGACTGCCTGAAGCTTTCTTT
>few|TRBV19|TRBJ1-1|.
CASKDTGRTEAFF
TGTGCCAGTAAGGACACGGGGAGGACTGAAGCTTTCTTT
>many|TRBV7-8|TRBJ1-1|.
CASSVLQDTEAFF
TGTGCCAGCAGCGTCTTACAGGACACTGAAGCTTTCTTT
>many|TRBV28|TRBJ1-2|.
CASSLNYGYTF
TGTGCCAGCAGCCTTAACTATGGCTACACCTTC
>.|TRBV20-1|TRBJ1-2|.
CSARAPGHNSYGYTF
TGCAGTGCTAGGGCGCCGGGACACAACTCCTATGGCTACACCTTC
>many|TRBV2|TRBJ2-1|.
CASSLMSGEEQFF
TGTGCCAGCAGCTTAATGAGCGGAGAAGAGCAGTTCTTC
>many|TRBV20-1|TRBJ2-3|.
CSAAPSVYTDTQYF
TGCAGTGCCGCCCCCAGCGTTTACACAGATACGCAGTATTTT
>.|TRBV4-1|TRBJ2-1|TRBD2
CASSQEGTTEQFF
TGCGCCAGCAGCCAAGAGGGGACTACTGAGCAGTTCTTC
>many|TRBV18|TRBJ2-5|.
CASSSWETQYF
TGTGCCAGCTCCTCCTGGGAGACCCAGTACTTC
>many|TRBV27|TRBJ2-3|.
CASSLSPWGSDTQYF
TGTGCCAGCAGTTTATCCCCGTGGGGTTCAGATACGCAGTATTTT
>many|TRBV5-1|TRBJ2-7|TRBD1
CASSLGQGFSYEQYF
TGCGCCAGCAGCTTGGGACAGGGGTTCTCCTACGAGCAGTACTTC
>many|TRBV9|TRBJ1-1|.
CASSAPRDTTMNTEAFF
TGTGCCAGCAGTGCTCCCCGGGACACCACCATGAACACTGAAGCTTTCTTT
>many|TRBV12-3/TRBV12-4|TRBJ2-7|TRBD2
CASSLFASGNEQYF
TGTGCCAGCAGTTTATTTGCTAGCGGTAACGAGCAGTACTTC
>.|TRBV29-1|TRBJ2-2|.
CSVNQGPPYTGELFF
TGCAGCGTTAATCAGGGGCCCCCCTACACCGGGGAGCTGTTTTTT
>many|TRBV20-1|TRBJ2-3|TRBD2
CSARDKEREGLDTQYF
TGCAGTGCTAGAGATAAGGAGCGGGAGGGCTTGGATACGCAGTATTTT
>.|TRBV7-3|TRBJ1-3|.
CASSPPPGEGTSGNTIYF
TGTGCCAGCAGCCCGCCCCCAGGGGAAGGGACCTCTGGAAACACCATATATTTT
>many|TRBV28|TRBJ2-1|TRBD2
CASSTHGGTIRINEQFF
TGTGCCAGCAGTACTCACGGGGGGACTATAAGGATCAATGAGCAGTTCTTC
>.|TRBV20-1|TRBJ2-6|.
CSARDISGANVLTF
TGCAGTGCTAGAGATATCTCTGGGGCCAACGTCCTGACTTTC
>.|TRBV2|TRBJ1-2|TRBD1
CASSESGTGIPPGGYTF
TGTGCCAGCAGTGAATCCGGGACAGGGATCCCTCCAGGGGGCTACACCTTC
>many|TRBV7-9|TRBJ2-7|.
CASSPGLSSEQYF
TGTGCCAGCAGCCCGGGACTCTCGTCCGAGCAGTACTTC
>many|TRBV5-1|TRBJ2-7|TRBD1
CASGRGQGAIGQYF
TGCGCCAGCGGACGGGGCCAGGGGGCGATCGGGCAGTACTTC
>many|TRBV6-1|TRBJ2-7|TRBD2
CASRVIRGGYEQYF
TGTGCCAGCAGGGTCATCCGGGGGGGCTACGAGCAGTACTTC
>.|TRBV20-1|TRBJ1-5|.
CSAIRDRWNQPQHF
TGCAGTGCTATTCGAGACCGCTGGAATCAGCCCCAGCATTTT
>few|TRBV29-1|TRBJ2-7|TRBD1
CSARQGTSYEQYF
TGCAGCGCAAGACAGGGGACAAGCTACGAGCAGTACTTC
>many|TRBV11-2|TRBJ1-1|.
CASSLVVNTEAFF
TGTGCCAGCAGCTTAGTAGTGAACACTGAAGCTTTCTTT
>many|TRBV20-1|TRBJ1-4|.
CSASGQGREKLFF
TGCAGTGCTAGTGGTCAGGGCAGAGAAAAACTGTTTTTT